This entry lists 14 T cell receptor beta chains sequenced from one sample in a study of blood T cell repertoires in COVID-19. Sequencing was performed with immunoSEQ multiplex PCR; in TCRdb, only in-frame clones are kept and a portion is missing. The table lists some 57,000 clones, around 91% of them singletons. What was sequenced was peripheral blood. The receptors were sampled from a man aged 55 to 70 with active COVID-19.

This clone occurred once. The chain uses TRBV7-2 and TRBJ2-3, with 8 bases fitting TRBD2. Germline V gives CDR1 SGHTA, CDR2 FQGNSA. This CDR3 region has 16 residues. Trimming cost V 1 base and J 4 bases; bases outside gene matches: 7. CDR3 nucleotide sequence: TGTGCCAGCAGCTTAGAGAGCGGGAGAGTAGCAGATACGCAGTATTTT. This codes for CASSLESGRVADTQYF. The entire variable domain, with the rest obtained from reference TRBV7-2 and TRBJ2-3, is as follows: GAGVSQSPSNKVTEKGKDVELRCDPISGHTALYWYRQSLGQGLEFLIYFQGNSAPDKSGLPSDRFSAERTGGSVSTLTIQRTQQEDSAVYLCASSLESGRVADTQYFGPGTRLTVL.

This clone was detected once. J is TRBJ1-4 and V is TRBV7-9; 8 bases are shared with TRBD1. CDR1 and CDR2 (germline): SEHNR, FQNEAQ (reference sequence). This CDR3 has 15 residues. V was clipped by 6 bases and J by 4 bases; unmatched bases: 7. The CDR3 loop reads CASSSDRGFNEKLFF. The CDR3 region has the DNA TGTGCCAGCAGTTCAGACAGGGGCTTTAATGAAAAACTGTTTTTT.

The J gene is TRBJ1-2, the V gene TRBV5-1; 8 bases agree with TRBD1. This CDR3 comprises 15 residues. Germline CDR1 and CDR2: SGHRS and YFSETQ. J lost 5 bases, V lost 4 bases, and 10 bases had no gene match. The CDR3 coding sequence is TGCGCCAGCAGCCTAGGGACAGGCGAGGGATATGGCTACACCTTC. Translation: CASSLGTGEGYGYTF.

V usage is TRBV29-1 and J usage is TRBJ2-7; a possible D gene is TRBD2 (6 bases). V was pared by 4 bases and J by 3 bases, with 10 bases between. CDR3 length: 12 amino acids. Per the germline V gene, CDR1 is SQVTM and CDR2 is ANQGSEA. The CDR3 loop is CSVGGAGYEQYF. As DNA, the CDR3 is TGCAGCGTTGGGGGAGCGGGCTACGAGCAGTACTTC.

The chain carries TRBV24-1 and TRBJ2-1, with D possibly matching TRBD1 (5 bases). The CDR3 sequence is 16 residues long. Germline V gives CDR1 KGHDR, CDR2 SFDVKD. V was clipped by 3 bases and J by 4 bases, with 15 bases between them. The CDR3 here is CATSDISGRNYNEQFF. As DNA, the CDR3 is TGTGCCACCAGTGATATATCAGGGCGAAATTACAATGAGCAGTTCTTC.

The rearrangement links TRBV27 to TRBJ2-7; no clear D. This CDR3 contains 13 residues. Trimming left V 3 bases short and J 6 bases short, with 12 bases between. Germline lookup yields CDR1 MNHEY and CDR2 SMNVEV (reference sequence). This CDR3 is CASSFSPRSEQYF. CDR3 coding DNA: TGTGCCAGCAGTTTTAGTCCGAGAAGCGAGCAGTACTTC.

In DNA form, the CDR3 reads TGTGCCAGCAGCTCGACTGTCACCGGGGAGCTGTTTTTT. It is translated as CASSSTVTGELFF. V and J are TRBV6-4 and TRBJ2-2; no clear D gene. Germline V CDR1 and CDR2: MRHNA, SNTAGT. The CDR3 covers 13 residues. The V end lost 6 bases, the J end lost 4 bases, and 9 bases lay between the germline ends.

This chain links TRBV14 with TRBJ2-7; the D is unclear. CDR1 SGHDN and CDR2 FVKESK come from the germline V gene. Between the trimmed V and J ends, which lost 5 bases and 2 bases, there was a span of 13 bases. The CDR3 sequence is 14 residues long. In nucleotides, the CDR3 is TGTGCCAGCAGCGCCAACGGGTTCCCCTACGAGCAGTACTTC. Translation gives CASSANGFPYEQYF.

The V call is TRBV23-1, the J call TRBJ1-2, with D possibly matching TRBD1 (5 bases). TRBV23-1 is filed as an ORF, its function uncertain. CDR3 length equals 13 residues. Trimming shortened V by 6 bases and J by 3 bases, and 11 bases separated the two germline ends. CDR3 residues: CASRSREDYGYTF. The CDR3 DNA reads as TGCGCCAGCAGATCCAGGGAGGACTATGGCTACACCTTC.

The chain links TRBV28 to TRBJ1-6; 8 bases map to TRBD1. The germline gives CDR1 MDHEN, CDR2 SYDVKM. The length of the CDR3 is 15 residues. The junction had 11 bases not matched to a gene; V was cut back by 7 bases and J by 9 bases. The CDR3 bases are TGTGCCAGCACCCTCGCGGACAGGGATGCTTCACCCCTCCACTTT. Translated: CASTLADRDASPLHF.

This chain uses TRBV6-2 or TRBV6-3 with TRBJ2-1; 11 bases align to TRBD2. V dropped 0 bases and J dropped 10; count of bases not matched to a gene: 5. CDR3 length: 15 residues. Germline CDR1 and CDR2: MNHEY and SVGEGT. CDR3 sequence: CASSYSTSGGGEQFF. The CDR3 DNA reads as TGTGCCAGCAGTTACTCCACTAGCGGGGGAGGGGAGCAGTTCTTC.

This clone was recorded only once. This rearrangement joins TRBV7-3 to TRBJ2-1, with 9 bases that match TRBD2. This CDR3 spans 15 amino acids. Trimming cost V 2 bases and J 10 bases; bases outside gene matches: 9. In germline, CDR1 is SGHTA, CDR2 FQGTGA. The DNA for the CDR3 is TGTGCCAGCAGCTTAGGGGCTAGCGGGGTAGTGGAGCAGTTCTTC. Its protein product is CASSLGASGVVEQFF.

V gene TRBV5-1 combines with J gene TRBJ2-5; D call uncertain. Germline assignment: CDR1 SGHRS and CDR2 YFSETQ. Trimming left V 0 bases short and J 1 base short, with 10 bases between. The CDR3 has 15 residues. CDR3 residues: CASSLVGGTQETQYF. The CDR3 DNA is TGCGCCAGCAGCTTGGTAGGCGGAACCCAAGAGACCCAGTACTTC.

The chain combines TRBV4-1 with TRBJ1-2, with 11 bases aligning to TRBD1. J lost 8 bases, V lost 6 bases, and 14 bases had no gene match. CDR1 is MGHRA and CDR2 is YSYEKL in the germline V gene. The CDR3 has 16 amino acids. CDR3 bases: TGCGCCAGCAGTCAATACGCGGACAGGGGGCAGGGCGGCTACACCTTC. This sequence encodes CASSQYADRGQGGYTF.